This T cell receptor (beta chain) was sequenced in a study of PD-1 and CTLA-4 blockade in melanoma. Assay used: immunoSEQ multiplex PCR; TCRdb lists only in-frame clones, some missing. The profile shows 20,000 or so clones, about nine tenths of them singletons. Sample: CD8+ T cells from peripheral blood, taken before anti-PD-1 treatment. The sequence was collected from a human donor with melanoma.

The chain's CDR3 is CASTPGEATNEKLFF. CDR3 sequence (DNA): TGCGCCAGCACCCCTGGGGAAGCAACTAATGAAAAACTGTTTTTT. V gene TRBV5-1 combines with J gene TRBJ1-4; D unresolved. The germline V gene has CDR1 SGHRS and CDR2 YFSETQ. This CDR3 spans 15 amino acids. Trimming cost V 6 bases and J 0 bases, with 12 bases left between them.